This T cell receptor beta chain was captured in a study of T cell changes during pregnancy in multiple sclerosis. Germline lookup yields CDR1 SNHLY and CDR2 FYNNEI. Trimming took 5 bases from V and 4 from J, leaving 9 bases between them. The CDR3 has 13 amino acids. Assay used: immunoSEQ multiplex PCR; TCRdb lists only in-frame clones, some missing. The data contain about 48,000 clones, about nine tenths of them singletons. The source of this sequence is a female donor with multiple sclerosis, enrolled in a pregnancy study. The chain couples TRBV2 to TRBJ2-1, with a possible D match to TRBD1 (5 bases). The material was CD4+ T cells from peripheral blood mononuclear cells, obtained in the second trimester of pregnancy. CDR3 amino acids: CASSKGPYNEQFF. Here the CDR3 DNA reads TGTGCCAGCAGTAAGGGGCCGTACAATGAGCAGTTCTTC.